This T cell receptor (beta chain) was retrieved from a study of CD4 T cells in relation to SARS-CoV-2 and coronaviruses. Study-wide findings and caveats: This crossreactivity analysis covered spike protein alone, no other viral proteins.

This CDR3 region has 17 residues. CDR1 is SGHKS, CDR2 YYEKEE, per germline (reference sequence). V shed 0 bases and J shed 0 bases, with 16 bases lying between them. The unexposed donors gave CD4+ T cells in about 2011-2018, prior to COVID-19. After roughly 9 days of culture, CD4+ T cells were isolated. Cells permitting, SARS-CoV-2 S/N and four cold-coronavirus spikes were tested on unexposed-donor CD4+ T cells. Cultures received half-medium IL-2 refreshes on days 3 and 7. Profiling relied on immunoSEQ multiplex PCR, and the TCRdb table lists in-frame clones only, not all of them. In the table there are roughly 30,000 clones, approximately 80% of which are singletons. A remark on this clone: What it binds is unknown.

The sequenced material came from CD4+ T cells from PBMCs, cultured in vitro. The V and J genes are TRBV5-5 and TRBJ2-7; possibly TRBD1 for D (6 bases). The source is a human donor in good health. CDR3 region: CASSLGQAAINSYEQYF. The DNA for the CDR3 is TGTGCCAGCAGCTTGGGACAGGCCGCGATAAACTCCTACGAGCAGTACTTC.